Listed here are 21 T cell receptor beta chains from one sample, sequenced in a study of T cell responses to AZD1222 COVID-19 vaccine. Assay: immunoSEQ multiplex PCR; the TCRdb copy retains only in-frame clones and omits some. The sample holds some 140,000 clones, 70% to 90% seen once. The specimen comprised peripheral blood, sampled on day 0 of MenACWY control vaccination. The receptors originated from an adult in good health.

The genes are TRBV27 and TRBJ1-5; D is unclear. V lost 5 bases to trimming and J lost 5 bases, with 13 bases between them. CDR3 length: 14 amino acids. Germline assignment: CDR1 MNHEY and CDR2 SMNVEV (reference sequence). In nucleotides, the CDR3 is TGTGCCAGCAGTCGGGCAGGCGACCATCAGCCCCAGCATTTT. Protein product: CASSRAGDHQPQHF.

This clone was seen just once. This chain connects TRBV6-5 to TRBJ1-2, with 7 bases fitting TRBD1. V was clipped by 6 bases and J by 2 bases; unmatched bases: 6. In germline, CDR1 is MNHEY, CDR2 SVGAGI. The CDR3 sequence is 14 residues long. The CDR3 DNA is TGTGCCAGCAGACCCGCAGGGGGGAACTATGGCTACACCTTC. Translated: CASRPAGGNYGYTF.

V gene TRBV2 combines with J gene TRBJ1-5; no reliable D call. Per the germline V gene, CDR1 is SNHLY and CDR2 is FYNNEI. V gave up 3 bases and J gave up 6 bases, with 3 bases separating them. The CDR3 spans 11 residues. CDR3 coding DNA: TGTGCCAGCAGTGATCCTCAGCCCCAGCATTTT. Amino acid sequence: CASSDPQPQHF.

V is TRBV9 and J is TRBJ1-5; no reliable D call. V dropped 3 bases and J dropped 0 bases, with 10 bases sitting between them. Germline loops: CDR1 SGDLS, CDR2 YYNGEE. CDR3 length: 15 residues. The CDR3 coding sequence is TGTGCCAGCAGCGAGGCGGACCATAGCAATCAGCCCCAGCATTTT. Protein sequence: CASSEADHSNQPQHF. Together with reference TRBV9 and TRBJ1-5, the CDR3 gives the full variable domain: DSGVTQTPKHLITATGQRVTLRCSPRSGDLSVYWYQQSLDQGLQFLIQYYNGEERAKGNILERFSAQQFPDLHSELNLSSLELGDSALYFCASSEADHSNQPQHFGDGTRLSIL.

The chain is built from TRBV6-5 and TRBJ2-7; 10 bases are a match to TRBD2. The CDR3 loop spans 15 amino acids. The J segment lost 0 bases and the V segment lost 6 bases, leaving 5 bases of the junction unmatched. CDR1 is MNHEY, CDR2 SVGAGI, per germline. CDR3 protein: CASSQTSGSSYEQYF. For the CDR3, the DNA is TGTGCCAGCAGCCAGACTAGCGGGTCCTCCTACGAGCAGTACTTC.

The CDR3: CASSLRGAYNEQFF. CDR3 nucleotides: TGTGCCAGCAGCCTTCGCGGTGCCTACAATGAGCAGTTCTTC. V is TRBV4-2 and J is TRBJ2-1; D unresolved. Per germline, CDR1 LGHNA and CDR2 YNFKEQ. Trimming stripped 4 bases from V and 2 bases from J, with 9 bases between. The CDR3 runs 14 residues.

This chain uses TRBV19 with TRBJ1-5; 11 bases align to TRBD1. Trimming removed 6 bases from V and 3 bases from J; junction bases left unmatched: 7. Germline V gene lookup returns CDR1 LNHDA and CDR2 SQIVND (reference sequence). This CDR3 spans 16 amino acids. CDR3 in DNA: TGTGCCAGTAGCCGTGGACAGGGGGCCCTCAATCAGCCCCAGCATTTT. Translating gives CASSRGQGALNQPQHF.

This clone has just one count. The chain employs TRBV7-9 and TRBJ1-3; D unresolved. The CDR3 sequence is 13 residues long. Trimming pared 3 bases from V and 2 bases from J, leaving 5 bases between. Germline CDR1 SEHNR, CDR2 FQNEAQ (reference sequence). CDR3 DNA: TGTGCCAGCAGCTTGGGTACTGGAAACACCATATATTTT. Its protein is CASSLGTGNTIYF.

The rearrangement uses TRBV18 and TRBJ2-1; 8 bases fit TRBD2. This CDR3 contains 14 residues. V lost 4 bases and J lost 4; bases outside the gene matches: 3. Germline CDR1 and CDR2: KGHSH and LQKENI. This CDR3 reads CASSLRGGYNEQFF. DNA for the CDR3: TGTGCCAGCTCACTCCGGGGGGGTTACAATGAGCAGTTCTTC.

In its sample, this clone was seen once. In nucleotides, the CDR3 is TGTGCCAGTAGTAGGAACGGGGGCGAGAACACTGAAGCTTTCTTT. It yields the protein CASSRNGGENTEAFF. This chain uses TRBV19 with TRBJ1-1; tentatively, D is TRBD1 (6 bases). This CDR3 contains 15 residues. Germline loops: CDR1 LNHDA, CDR2 SQIVND (reference sequence). Trimming left V 4 bases short and J 1 base short, with 13 bases between.

This chain joins TRBV5-1 and TRBJ2-2; no firm D call. Germline V gene sequence: CDR1 SGHRS, CDR2 YFSETQ. The CDR3 runs 14 residues. V was trimmed by 4 bases and J by 3 bases, leaving 10 bases between them. CDR3 region: CASSAGWDTGELFF. CDR3 nucleotides: TGCGCCAGCAGCGCAGGCTGGGACACCGGGGAGCTGTTTTTT.

The table lists this clone with a count of one. V usage is TRBV15 and J usage is TRBJ2-3, with D perhaps TRBD1 (5 bases). V dropped 8 bases and J dropped 2 bases, with 23 bases sitting between them. Germline V gene sequence: CDR1 LNHNV, CDR2 YYDKDF (reference sequence). This CDR3 contains 17 residues. The CDR3 DNA follows: TGTGCCACCTCCCTAGGGGCCCGTACCATACTCACAGATACGCAGTATTTT. It specifies CATSLGARTILTDTQYF.

As regards this clone: A junction end diverges from the germline sequence, so it may reflect a read error. This chain joins TRBV28 and TRBJ1-1, with D possibly being TRBD1 (6 bases). Germline V CDR1 and CDR2: MDHEN, SYDVKM. There are 14 residues in the CDR3. The CDR3 nucleotides read TGTGCCAGCAGTCCGACAGGCTCCTACACTGAGGCTTTCTTT. Protein product: CASSPTGSYTEAFF. Filled out from reference TRBV28 and TRBJ1-1, the complete variable domain reads DVKVTQSSRYLVKRTGEKVFLECVQDMDHENMFWYRQDPGLGLRLIYFSYDVKMKEKGDIPEGYSVSREKKERFSLILESASTNQTSMYLCASSPTGSYTEAFFGQGTRLTVV.

The gene calls are TRBV7-9 and TRBJ1-2; unclear D gene. Trimming pared 4 bases from V and 4 bases from J, leaving 13 bases between. The CDR3 has 14 residues. The germline CDR1 and CDR2 sequences are SEHNR and FQNEAQ (reference sequence). The CDR3 loop reads CASSWSELIYGYTF. DNA of the CDR3: TGTGCCAGCAGCTGGTCCGAGCTTATCTATGGCTACACCTTC.

This chain connects TRBV6-1 to TRBJ1-6; D is possibly TRBD1 (5 bases). Germline V gene sequence: CDR1 MNHNS, CDR2 SASEGT. This CDR3 has 18 residues. Trimming removed 0 bases from V and 8 bases from J, with 20 bases in between. As DNA, the CDR3 is TGTGCCAGCAGTGAAGCGCTTCCGGGCAGGGCCTCCTATTCACCCCTCCACTTT. It is translated as CASSEALPGRASYSPLHF.

This clone was observed once. The chain carries TRBV7-9 and TRBJ1-2, with TRBD1 matching 7 bases. CDR1 is SEHNR, CDR2 FQNEAQ, per germline (reference sequence). V trimming: 1 base; J trimming: 1 base; junction bases outside the gene matches: 3. This CDR3 has 15 amino acids. CDR3 nucleotide sequence: TGTGCCAGCAGCTTAGGTGGGACAGATAACTATGGCTACACCTTC. Its protein product is CASSLGGTDNYGYTF.

In its sample, this clone was seen once. The V and J genes are TRBV7-9 and TRBJ1-2; D ambiguous. CDR1 and CDR2 from the germline V gene are SEHNR and FQNEAQ (reference sequence). This CDR3 is 13 amino acids long. Trimming left V 5 bases short and J 8 bases short, with 15 bases between. CDR3 residues: CASSRRDGEGYTF. CDR3 in DNA: TGTGCCAGCAGCCGCCGAGACGGAGAGGGCTACACCTTC.

This clone has more than one count but fewer than ten. The V call is TRBV7-9, the J call TRBJ1-1, with 9 bases lining up with TRBD1. The CDR3 sequence is 16 residues long. Germline V gene lookup returns CDR1 SEHNR and CDR2 FQNEAQ (reference sequence). V was pared by 1 base and J by 4 bases, with 7 bases of the junction left unmatched. This CDR3 reads CASSLGRGQGSTEAFF. The CDR3 DNA reads TGTGCCAGCAGCTTAGGTAGGGGACAGGGCAGCACTGAAGCTTTCTTT. Variable domain in full (rest from reference TRBV7-9 and TRBJ1-1): DTGVSQNPRHKITKRGQNVTFRCDPISEHNRLYWYRQTLGQGPEFLTYFQNEAQLEKSRLLSDRFSAERPKGSFSTLEIQRTEQGDSAMYLCASSLGRGQGSTEAFFGQGTRLTVV.

This chain uses TRBV24-1 with TRBJ2-7; 8 nucleotides line up with TRBD2. The CDR3 sequence is 13 residues long. Per germline, CDR1 KGHDR and CDR2 SFDVKD. Unmatched junction bases numbered 5, after V lost 6 bases and J lost 5 bases. This chain's CDR3 is CATSRGGVNEQYF. Here the CDR3 DNA reads TGTGCCACCAGTCGGGGGGGGGTCAACGAGCAGTACTTC.

Judged by abundance, this clone is medium-sized (0.01 to 0.1%). The chain is built from TRBV4-1 and TRBJ1-5, with 8 bases lining up with TRBD1. The CDR3 sequence is 14 residues long. Germline V gives CDR1 MGHRA, CDR2 YSYEKL. V was pared by 6 bases and J by 2 bases, with 3 bases of the junction left unmatched. The CDR3 nucleotides are TGCGCCAGCAGTGACAGGGGTGGCAATCAGCCCCAGCATTTT. This gives the protein CASSDRGGNQPQHF.

The chain joins TRBV29-1 to TRBJ1-1; perhaps TRBD1 as D (5 bases). The V gene's germline CDR1 is SQVTM and CDR2 ANQGSEA. Trimming pared 6 bases from V and 3 bases from J, leaving 17 bases between. CDR3 length: 14 residues. CDR3 sequence: CSVARGTDHTEAFF. CDR3 in DNA: TGCAGCGTGGCCCGTGGGACGGATCACACTGAAGCTTTCTTT.